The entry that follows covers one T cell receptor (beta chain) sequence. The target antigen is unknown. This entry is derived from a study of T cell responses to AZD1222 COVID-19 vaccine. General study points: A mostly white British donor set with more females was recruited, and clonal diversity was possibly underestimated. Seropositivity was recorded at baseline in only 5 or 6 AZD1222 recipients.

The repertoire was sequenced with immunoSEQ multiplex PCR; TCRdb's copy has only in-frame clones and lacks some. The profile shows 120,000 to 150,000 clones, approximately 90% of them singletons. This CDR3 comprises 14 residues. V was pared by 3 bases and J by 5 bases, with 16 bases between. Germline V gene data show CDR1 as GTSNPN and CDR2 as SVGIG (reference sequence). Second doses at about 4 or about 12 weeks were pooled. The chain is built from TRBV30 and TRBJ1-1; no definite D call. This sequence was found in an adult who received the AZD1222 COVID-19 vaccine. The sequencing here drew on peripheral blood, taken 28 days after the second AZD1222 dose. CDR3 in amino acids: CAWRSGRGFTEAFF. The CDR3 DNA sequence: TGTGCCTGGAGATCGGGCAGAGGTTTTACTGAAGCTTTCTTT.